The rows below give T cell receptor beta chains drawn from one sample of a study of cytomegalovirus exposure and HLA in healthy donors. The data were produced by immunoSEQ multiplex PCR, yet TCRdb's version contains in-frame clones alone and is incomplete. The sample lists about 160,000 clones, about 85% occurring once. Material for sequencing was PBMCs. The receptors here all came from a man aged 18 to 30 in good health and CMV-seropositive. CDR3s include the opening cysteine and the closing phenylalanine or tryptophan. The D gene is left open where the match is weak. Clone size is shown for a subset of rows, as once, few, many or a class of expanded clone.

14 | TRBJ2-2 | NA | NA | TRBV5-1 | TGCGCCAGCATCCGGGACACGAACACCGGGGAGCTGTTTTTT | CASIRDTNTGELFF
12 | TRBJ2-7 | NA | NA | TRBV30 | TGTGCCTGGGAGACTGTCTCCTACGAGCAGTACTTC | CAWETVSYEQYF
12 | TRBJ2-7 | NA | NA | TRBV30 | TGTGCCTGGAGTGTAGGAGGGGCCGAGCAGTACTTC | CAWSVGGAEQYF
14 | TRBJ1-2 | TRBD1 | NA | TRBV19 | TGTGCCAGTAGTAAACCGGGACAGGACTATGGCTACACCTTC | CASSKPGQDYGYTF
17 | TRBJ1-3 | TRBD1 | NA | TRBV27 | TGTGCCAGCAGTGCCCGACAGGGATCCATCTCTGGAAACACCATATATTTT | CASSARQGSISGNTIYF
15 | TRBJ1-2 | NA | NA | TRBV2 | TGTGCCACCCCAGGGGTTAGGGTTGATCAATTTGGCTACACCTTC | CATPGVRVDQFGYTF
16 | TRBJ2-1 | TRBD2 | NA | TRBV6-6 | TGTGCCAGCAGTCCACGGGGGGGTTTGGGGTACAATGAGCAGTTCTTC | CASSPRGGLGYNEQFF
16 | TRBJ1-3 | TRBD1 | NA | TRBV6-1 | TGTGCCAGCAGTGTCCGGGACAGGGTTTTTGGAAACACCATATATTTT | CASSVRDRVFGNTIYF
18 | TRBJ2-2 | TRBD2 | few | TRBV11-3 | TGTGCCAGCAGCCGGACGACTAGCGGGGGGGCGGTAACCGGGGAGCTGTTTTTT | CASSRTTSGGAVTGELFF
13 | TRBJ2-4 | NA | NA | TRBV7-9 | TGTGCCAGCAGCTTTGGGACTGCGGACATTCAGTACTTC | CASSFGTADIQYF
17 | TRBJ2-3 | TRBD2 | NA | TRBV7-2 | TGTGCCAGCAGCCCGGCGGGGCGGGGGGGTCCCACAGATACGCAGTATTTT | CASSPAGRGGPTDTQYF
15 | TRBJ1-3 | NA | NA | TRBV5-4 | TGTGCCAGCAGCTTGTCGGGGAACCCTGGAAACACCATATATTTT | CASSLSGNPGNTIYF
13 | TRBJ2-5 | NA | NA | TRBV18 | TGTGCCAGCTCACCCGGACAGACGGAGACCCAGTACTTC | CASSPGQTETQYF
13 | TRBJ2-7 | NA | NA | TRBV9 | TGTGCCAGCAGCGTAGGGCAGGGAAGCGAGCAGTACTTC | CASSVGQGSEQYF
13 | TRBJ1-1 | NA | NA | TRBV7-3 | TGTGCCAGCAGCTTAGGCCGAAACACTGAAGCTTTCTTT | CASSLGRNTEAFF
14 | TRBJ1-3 | NA | NA | TRBV9 | TGTGCCAGCAGCGTAGACACCTCTGGAAACACCATATATTTT | CASSVDTSGNTIYF
16 | TRBJ2-1 | TRBD1 | NA | TRBV4-1 | TGCGCCAGCAGCCAAGGGACAGGGGATCCCTACAATGAGCAGTTCTTC | CASSQGTGDPYNEQFF
14 | TRBJ1-4 | NA | NA | TRBV9 | TGTGCCAGCAGCGTACGGGGGGGCGGTGAAAAACTGTTTTTT | CASSVRGGGEKLFF
15 | TRBJ1-2 | NA | NA | TRBV5-4 | TGTGCCAGCAGCTCGGACACCACGACCTACTATGGCTACACCTTC | CASSSDTTTYYGYTF
15 | TRBJ2-7 | TRBD2 | once | TRBV4-1 | TGCGCCAGCAGCCTCGGACTAGCGGAGCTCTACGAGCAGTACTTC | CASSLGLAELYEQYF
15 | TRBJ1-3 | NA | NA | TRBV12-5 | TGTGCTAGTGGTTTGAACGGGTTCTCTGGAAACACCATATATTTT | CASGLNGFSGNTIYF
15 | TRBJ2-5 | TRBD2 | NA | TRBV18 | TGTGCCAGCTCACTCCCGGGGGGGACCCAAGAGACCCAGTACTTC | CASSLPGGTQETQYF
14 | TRBJ2-2 | TRBD2 | NA | TRBV6-4 | TGTGCCAGCAGTGAGCGGGGGGACACCGGGGAGCTGTTTTTT | CASSERGDTGELFF
15 | TRBJ1-5 | TRBD1 | once | TRBV30 | TGTGCCTGGGCTGAGACAGGGACTAGCAATCAGCCCCAGCATTTT | CAWAETGTSNQPQHF
14 | TRBJ1-3 | NA | NA | TRBV5-6 | TGTGCCAGCAGCTTCGGGGGTTCTGGAAACACCATATATTTT | CASSFGGSGNTIYF
13 | TRBJ2-3 | NA | NA | TRBV6-1 | TGTGCCAGCACTCAGGGGTCCGCAGATACGCAGTATTTT | CASTQGSADTQYF
16 | TRBJ2-1 | TRBD1 | NA | TRBV6-5 | TGTGCCAGCAGTTATGGTGGGACAGGGGGCTACAATGAGCAGTTCTTC | CASSYGGTGGYNEQFF
15 | TRBJ1-6 | TRBD1 | NA | TRBV11-2 | TGTGCCAGCAGCCCCGTTGCGGGACAGAATTCACCCCTCCACTTT | CASSPVAGQNSPLHF
12 | TRBJ1-2 | NA | NA | TRBV29-1 | TGCAGCGTTGGGAGGGCTGACTATGGCTACACCTTC | CSVGRADYGYTF
18 | TRBJ2-6 | NA | once | TRBV19 | TGTGCCAGTAGTATAGATCTCAGTTCTCTGGGTGGGGCCAACGGCCTGACTTTC | CASSIDLSSLGGANGLTF
14 | TRBJ1-2 | TRBD1 | NA | TRBV5-4 | TGTGCCAGCAGCTTGGCACAGGGGGATCGGGGCTACACCTTC | CASSLAQGDRGYTF
15 | TRBJ1-1 | TRBD1 | once | TRBV9 | TGTGCCAGCAGCGCACTCGGGACAGTGAACACTGAAGCTTTCTTT | CASSALGTVNTEAFF